A single sample is the source of the 14 T cell receptor beta chains below, sequenced in a study of vaccination effects on CD4 cells after COVID-19. The protocol was immunoSEQ multiplex PCR, while the TCRdb copy is restricted to in-frame clones and leaves out a portion. The sample carries about 70,000 clones, around 70% recorded once. Using viral peptide pools, the ViraFEST assay grew out antigen-specific CD4+ T cells prior to sequencing. Subsequent to 10 days of culture, CD4+ T cells were isolated. Infection dated between March and December 2020, before the Alpha, Beta and Delta variants reached the United States. For these receptors, no antigen is known. Sequencing used CD4+ T cells from PBMCs cultured with HIV peptides, obtained before COVID-19 vaccination. Described subset: HIV-1 Nef peptide pool negative control/reference culture. These receptors all stem from a human donor who had a prior SARS-CoV-2 infection.

This chain connects TRBV5-1 to TRBJ2-3; D tentatively fits TRBD1 or TRBD2 (6 bases each). The CDR3 is 14 amino acids. Germline CDR1 is SGHRS and CDR2 is YFSETQ. V was cut by 2 bases and J by 5 bases, with 12 bases left in between. The chain's CDR3 is CASSLWGRGDTQYF. For the CDR3, the DNA is TGCGCCAGCAGCTTATGGGGGCGGGGAGATACGCAGTATTTT.

The J gene is TRBJ2-1, the V gene TRBV5-1, with 8 bases identical to TRBD2. J lost 6 bases, V lost 3 bases, and 8 bases had no gene match. CDR1 and CDR2 from the germline V gene are SGHRS and YFSETQ. The CDR3 is 15 amino acids. The CDR3 sequence is CASSSGGPSSNEQFF. CDR3 DNA: TGCGCCAGCAGCTCGGGGGGGCCGTCTTCCAATGAGCAGTTCTTC.

This clone showed up just a few times. The chain joins TRBV11-3 to TRBJ2-2; 10 nucleotides match TRBD1. The CDR3 contains 15 residues. From germline, CDR1 is SGHNT and CDR2 YENEEA. The V gene end was trimmed by 5 bases and the J gene end by 7 bases; junction bases not matched to a gene: 7. In DNA form, the CDR3 reads TGTGCCAGCAGCAGACAGGGGGCTGTCTACGGGGAGCTGTTTTTT. It translates to CASSRQGAVYGELFF.

This clone showed up just a few times. This chain joins TRBV3-1 (or the pseudogene TRBV3-2) and TRBJ2-1; 7 positions match TRBD2. This CDR3 is 17 amino acids long. CDR1 and CDR2 (germline): LGHDT, YNNKEL (reference sequence). Trimming cost V 2 bases and J 6 bases; bases outside gene matches: 13. Here the CDR3 reads CASSQNPTGLISNEQFF. In DNA form, the CDR3 reads TGTGCCAGCAGCCAAAATCCTACGGGACTAATTTCCAATGAGCAGTTCTTC.

The CDR3 here is CASSVEQGTYEQYF. DNA for the CDR3: TGTGCCAGCAGCGTTGAACAGGGGACCTACGAGCAGTACTTC. The chain employs TRBV9 and TRBJ2-7, with 7 positions matching TRBD1. The germline CDR1 and CDR2 sequences are SGDLS and YYNGEE. This CDR3 has 14 amino acids. J was trimmed by 2 bases and V by 2 bases; bases with no gene match: 4.

There are a few counts of this clone. The V gene is TRBV30, the J gene TRBJ1-6, with 8 bases aligning to TRBD1. CDR1 GTSNPN and CDR2 SVGIG come from the germline V gene (reference sequence). With 3 bases clipped from V and 5 bases from J, the junction kept 6 bases outside the gene matches. The CDR3 contains 15 residues. The CDR3 DNA reads TGTGCCTGGAGCGGACAGGGCTTAGATAATTCACCCCTCCACTTT. Residues: CAWSGQGLDNSPLHF.

This chain uses TRBV11-1 with TRBJ2-1; D not resolved. Trimming pared 1 base from V and 4 bases from J, leaving 11 bases between. CDR3 length equals 15 residues. Per germline, CDR1 SGHAT and CDR2 FQDESV (reference sequence). The DNA of the CDR3 is TGTGCCAGCAGCTTAGGGGTCGGTCTATACAATGAGCAGTTCTTC. It is translated as CASSLGVGLYNEQFF.

V gene TRBV7-2 combines with J gene TRBJ1-1; possibly TRBD1 for D (6 bases). Trimming left V 4 bases short and J 0 bases short, with 15 bases between. CDR3 length: 16 residues. Looked up from germline, CDR1 is SGHTA and CDR2 is FQGNSA. The DNA of the CDR3 is TGTGCCAGCAGCTACTCAGGGGCTTACATGAACACTGAAGCTTTCTTT. Translation: CASSYSGAYMNTEAFF. Together with reference TRBV7-2 and TRBJ1-1, the CDR3 gives the full variable domain: GAGVSQSPSNKVTEKGKDVELRCDPISGHTALYWYRQSLGQGLEFLIYFQGNSAPDKSGLPSDRFSAERTGGSVSTLTIQRTQQEDSAVYLCASSYSGAYMNTEAFFGQGTRLTVV.

This rearrangement joins TRBV15 to TRBJ2-2; D is undetermined. V was shortened by 4 bases and J by 0 bases, with 6 bases between the two germline ends. Germline loops: CDR1 LNHNV, CDR2 YYDKDF (reference sequence). The CDR3 totals 14 residues. Here the CDR3 DNA reads TGTGCCACCAGCATAAGAGCGAACACCGGGGAGCTGTTTTTT. It codes for CATSIRANTGELFF.

The rearrangement links TRBV11-2 to TRBJ2-7; D tentatively reads TRBD1 or TRBD2 (7 bases each). The V end lost 1 base, the J end lost 6 bases, and 16 bases lay between the germline ends. The CDR3 length is 15 residues. CDR1 and CDR2 from the germline V gene are SGHAT and FQNNGV. CDR3 in DNA: TGTGCCAGCAGCTTAGGTCGGGCAGGGGGGGGCGAGCAGTACTTC. This translates into CASSLGRAGGGEQYF.

V gene TRBV30 combines with J gene TRBJ1-6; no clear D. V was trimmed by 0 bases and J by 1 base, leaving 13 bases between them. The germline gives CDR1 GTSNPN, CDR2 SVGIG (reference sequence). The CDR3 is 17 residues long. The DNA of the CDR3 is TGTGCCTGGAGTGTTTTCGGGGTCAGTTCCTATAATTCACCCCTCCACTTT. Translation: CAWSVFGVSSYNSPLHF.

The V and J genes are TRBV3-1 (or the pseudogene TRBV3-2) and TRBJ1-4; D might be TRBD1 (6 bases). V was clipped by 2 bases and J by 3 bases, with 13 bases between them. Germline CDR1 is LGHDT and CDR2 is YNNKEL (reference sequence). The CDR3 has 16 residues. The CDR3, as DNA: TGTGCCAGCAGCCAATATTCTGGGGGCTCTAATGAAAAACTGTTTTTT. Translated, it gives CASSQYSGGSNEKLFF.

The rearrangement joins TRBV19 to TRBJ1-2; no definite D call. CDR3 length equals 12 residues. The V gene's germline CDR1 is LNHDA and CDR2 SQIVND (reference sequence). V was trimmed by 5 bases and J by 3 bases, leaving 7 bases between them. CDR3 protein: CASSYSYYGYTF. DNA of the CDR3: TGTGCCAGTAGTTACAGTTACTATGGCTACACCTTC.

The chain couples TRBV6-5 to TRBJ2-1, with 12 bases aligning to TRBD2. CDR3 size: 15 residues. From germline, CDR1 is MNHEY and CDR2 SVGAGI. V was clipped by 5 bases and J by 9 bases; unmatched bases: 8. In DNA form, the CDR3 reads TGTGCCAGCAGTCGACTAGCGGGAGTTATCGGTGAGCAGTTCTTC. Translation gives CASSRLAGVIGEQFF.